These T cell receptor beta chains were read from a single sample in a study of T-cell reconstitution after alpha-beta-depleted transplantation in children. In TCRdb, the PCR reads were re-called with MiXCR into one record per CDR3 protein. Of around 440,000 distinct CDR3 sequences listed, 15% to 20% were seen once; the top ten hold 25% to 35%. Here the sequenced sample was PBMCs, mostly from graft donor cells, taken 360 days after TCRalphabeta/CD19-depleted stem cell transplant. The receptors here all came from a boy less than two years old who had a stem cell transplant for Wiskott-Aldrich syndrome, so the T cells may come from the graft donor. Each CDR3 is given with its conserved first and last residue. Each record gives: J gene, CDR3 length, V gene, CDR3 protein.

>TRBJ2-7|14|TRBV6-1
CASRGLTATYEQYF
>TRBJ2-2|15|TRBV2
CASRRLAGAPGELFF
>TRBJ2-3|18|TRBV5-1
CASSSGLAGGISTDTQYF
>TRBJ1-1|14|TRBV5-1
CASSLEGLNTEAFF
>TRBJ2-7|14|TRBV10-3
CAISSKGGSYEQYF
>TRBJ1-5|13|TRBV4-1
CASSLFTGQPQHF
>TRBJ1-5|15|TRBV19
CASSIFGQVNQPQHF
>TRBJ2-7|14|TRBV6-2/TRBV6-3
CASTVGGGPYEQYF
>TRBJ1-1|13|TRBV24-1
CATSDLMNTEAFF
>TRBJ2-5|16|TRBV12-3/TRBV12-4
CASSFQLTGGGETQYF
>TRBJ2-7|14|TRBV4-1
CASSQDSRGNEQYF
>TRBJ2-7|16|TRBV11-2
CASSSHPGTGRYEQYF
>TRBJ1-5|15|TRBV28
CASSYEGKGDQPQHF
>TRBJ2-2|18|TRBV5-4
CASSLSRLPRLVTGELFF
>TRBJ2-2|14|TRBV20-1
CSAPQGGNTGELFF
>TRBJ2-1|13|TRBV10-3
CAISLIPQGEQFF
>TRBJ1-1|13|TRBV5-4
CASSFRGTAEAFF
>TRBJ2-1|15|TRBV24-1
CATSDSHRPYNEQFF
>TRBJ2-1|14|TRBV20-1
CSARVRGLNNEQFF
>TRBJ1-2|13|TRBV6-6
CASSSIDTYGYTF
>TRBJ2-3|13|TRBV5-1
CASSSDYPYTQYF
>TRBJ2-3|11|TRBV20-1
CSASAGSPQYF
>TRBJ2-2|15|TRBV10-1
CASSPAGGPGGELFF